The clone carrying this TCR beta chain was counted between two and nine times. Its target is unknown. This specimen comes from a study of cytomegalovirus exposure and HLA in healthy donors. Whole-study findings and limits: Researchers reported from a later analysis that most CMV-associated TCR beta chains appeared HLA-restricted. A later analysis reportedly identified an Asian-associated ancestry cluster as carrying fewer N-insertions than the 666-donor mean.

Germline V gene data show CDR1 as SGHDN and CDR2 as FVKESK. There are 15 residues in the CDR3. Trimming took 1 base from V and 0 from J, leaving 10 bases between them. Both 60 Vbeta primers and 13 Jbeta primers went into the PCR. TCRdb's copy holds only in-frame clones and misses some; the assay was immunoSEQ multiplex PCR. The top ten clones hold roughly 2.4% of a sample with around 300,000 clones, roughly two thirds of them seen once. This chain joins TRBV14 and TRBJ2-7; D is uncertain. The origin of this receptor is a female donor in good health and CMV-seronegative. Specimen: PBMCs. CDR3 in DNA: TGTGCCAGCAGCCAAGGGGCAGGAAGCTCCTACGAGCAGTACTTC. Its protein product is CASSQGAGSSYEQYF.